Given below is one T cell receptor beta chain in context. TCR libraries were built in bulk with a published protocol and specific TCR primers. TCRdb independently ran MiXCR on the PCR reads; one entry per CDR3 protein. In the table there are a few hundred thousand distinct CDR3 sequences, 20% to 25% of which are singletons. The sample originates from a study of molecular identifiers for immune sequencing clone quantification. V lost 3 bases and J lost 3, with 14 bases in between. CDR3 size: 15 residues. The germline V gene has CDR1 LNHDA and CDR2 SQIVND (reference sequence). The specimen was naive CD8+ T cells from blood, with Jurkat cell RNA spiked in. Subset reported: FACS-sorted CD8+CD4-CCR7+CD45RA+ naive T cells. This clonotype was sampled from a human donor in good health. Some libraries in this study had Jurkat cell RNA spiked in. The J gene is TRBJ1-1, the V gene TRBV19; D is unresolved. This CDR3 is CASSMSRARHTEAFF. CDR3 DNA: TGTGCCAGTAGTATGTCGAGGGCCCGACACACTGAAGCTTTCTTT.